This TCR beta chain was captured by sequencing in a study of blood T cell repertoires in COVID-19. Study in general: Both acute and convalescent COVID-19 samples were obtained from the United States, Italy and Spain.

V dropped 2 bases and J dropped 3 bases, with 10 bases sitting between them. The CDR3 extends over 15 amino acids. CDR1 MNHNY and CDR2 SVGAGI come from the germline V gene (reference sequence). This table comes from immunoSEQ multiplex PCR, and its TCRdb copy is limited to in-frame clones, with some not included. The sample includes 60,000 or so clones, around four fifths of them seen just once. Enrollment of patients from Seattle took place during active infection, with longitudinal follow-up. V gene TRBV6-6 combines with J gene TRBJ1-4, with D possibly matching TRBD1 (5 bases). Sequencing used peripheral blood. The sequence was obtained from a man aged 25 to 40 with COVID-19, enrolled during active disease. CDR3 nucleotide sequence: TGTGCCAGCAGTTACATGGGAGGGGCTAATGAAAAACTGTTTTTT. It is translated as CASSYMGGANEKLFF.